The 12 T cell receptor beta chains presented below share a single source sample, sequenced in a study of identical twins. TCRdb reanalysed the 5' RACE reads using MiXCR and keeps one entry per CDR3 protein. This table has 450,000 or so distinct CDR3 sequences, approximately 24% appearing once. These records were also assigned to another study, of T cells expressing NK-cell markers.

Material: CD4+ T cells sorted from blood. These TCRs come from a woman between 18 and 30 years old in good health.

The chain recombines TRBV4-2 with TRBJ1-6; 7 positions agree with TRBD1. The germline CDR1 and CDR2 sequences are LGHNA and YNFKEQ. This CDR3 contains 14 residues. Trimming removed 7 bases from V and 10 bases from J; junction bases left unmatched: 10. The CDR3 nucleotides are TGTGCCAGCAACCAGAGACAGGGACACTCACCCCTCCACTTT. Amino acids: CASNQRQGHSPLHF.

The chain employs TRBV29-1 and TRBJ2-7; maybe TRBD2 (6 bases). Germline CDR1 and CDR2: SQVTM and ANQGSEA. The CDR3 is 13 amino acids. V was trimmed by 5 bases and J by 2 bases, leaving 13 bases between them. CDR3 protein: CSVTRDPPYEQYF. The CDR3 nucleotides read TGCAGCGTTACGCGGGACCCCCCCTACGAGCAGTACTTC.

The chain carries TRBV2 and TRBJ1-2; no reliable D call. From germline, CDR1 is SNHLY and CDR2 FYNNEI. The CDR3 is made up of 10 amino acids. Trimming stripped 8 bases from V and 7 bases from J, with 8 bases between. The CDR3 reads CASLLFGYTF. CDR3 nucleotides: TGTGCCAGCCTCTTATTTGGCTACACCTTC.

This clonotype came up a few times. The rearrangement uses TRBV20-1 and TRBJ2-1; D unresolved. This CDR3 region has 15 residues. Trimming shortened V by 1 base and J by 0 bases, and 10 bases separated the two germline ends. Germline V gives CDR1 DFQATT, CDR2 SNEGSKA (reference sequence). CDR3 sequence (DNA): TGCAGTGCTAGAGGAAGTCCTAGCTCCTACAATGAGCAGTTCTTC. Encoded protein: CSARGSPSSYNEQFF.

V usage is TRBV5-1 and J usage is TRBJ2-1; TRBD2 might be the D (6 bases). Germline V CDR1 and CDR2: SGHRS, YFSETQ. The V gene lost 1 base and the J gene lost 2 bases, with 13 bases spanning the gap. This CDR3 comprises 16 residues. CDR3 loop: CASSLQLGLTYNEQFF. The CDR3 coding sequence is TGCGCCAGCAGCTTGCAATTGGGACTCACCTACAATGAGCAGTTCTTC.

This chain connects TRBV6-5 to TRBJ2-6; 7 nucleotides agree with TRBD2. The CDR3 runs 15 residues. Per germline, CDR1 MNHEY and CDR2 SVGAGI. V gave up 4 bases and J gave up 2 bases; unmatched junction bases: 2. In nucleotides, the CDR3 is TGTGCCAGCAGTTCCGGGGGGACTGGGGCCAACGTCCTGACTTTC. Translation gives CASSSGGTGANVLTF.

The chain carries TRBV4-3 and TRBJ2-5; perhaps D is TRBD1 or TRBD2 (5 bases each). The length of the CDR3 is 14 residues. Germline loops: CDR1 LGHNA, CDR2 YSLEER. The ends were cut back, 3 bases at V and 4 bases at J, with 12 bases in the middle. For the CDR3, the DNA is TGCGCCAGCAGCCAGGGTACCGGGGCAGAGACCCAGTACTTC. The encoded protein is CASSQGTGAETQYF.

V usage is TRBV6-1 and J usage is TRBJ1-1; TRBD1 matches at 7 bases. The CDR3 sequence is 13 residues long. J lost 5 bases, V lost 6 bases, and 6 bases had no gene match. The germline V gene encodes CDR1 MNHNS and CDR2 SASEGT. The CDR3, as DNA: TGTGCCAGCAGGCCGGGACAGCGAACTGAAGCTTTCTTT. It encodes CASRPGQRTEAFF.

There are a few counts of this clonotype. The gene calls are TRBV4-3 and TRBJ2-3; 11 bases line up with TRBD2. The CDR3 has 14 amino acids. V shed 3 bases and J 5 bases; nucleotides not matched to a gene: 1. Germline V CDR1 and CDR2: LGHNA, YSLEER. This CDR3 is CASSHGTSGDTQYF. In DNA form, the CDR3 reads TGCGCCAGCAGCCATGGGACTAGCGGAGATACGCAGTATTTT.

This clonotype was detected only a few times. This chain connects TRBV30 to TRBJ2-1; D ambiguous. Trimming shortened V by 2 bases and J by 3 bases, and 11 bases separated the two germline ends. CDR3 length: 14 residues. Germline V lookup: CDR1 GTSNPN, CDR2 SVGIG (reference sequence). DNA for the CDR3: TGTGCCTGGAGTTCATTCTTTGTCTACAATGAGCAGTTCTTC. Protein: CAWSSFFVYNEQFF.

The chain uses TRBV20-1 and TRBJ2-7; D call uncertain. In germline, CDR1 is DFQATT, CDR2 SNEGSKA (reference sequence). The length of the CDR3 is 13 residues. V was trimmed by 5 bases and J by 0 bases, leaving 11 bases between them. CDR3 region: CSAQNPVSYEQYF. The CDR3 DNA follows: TGCAGTGCTCAAAACCCCGTCTCCTACGAGCAGTACTTC.

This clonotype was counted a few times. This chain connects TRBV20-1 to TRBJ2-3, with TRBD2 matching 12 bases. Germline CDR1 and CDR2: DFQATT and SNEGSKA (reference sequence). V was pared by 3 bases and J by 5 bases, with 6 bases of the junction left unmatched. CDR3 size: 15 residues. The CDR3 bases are TGCAGTGCTAGTAAACTAGCGGGAGGAGTAGATACGCAGTATTTT. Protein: CSASKLAGGVDTQYF.